This TCR beta chain was sequenced during a study of identical twins. Germline V lookup: CDR1 LGHNA, CDR2 YSLEER. The CDR3 runs 14 residues. V gave up 4 bases and J gave up 5 bases; unmatched junction bases: 5. Study results and caveats: Invariant T cells like MAIT and iNKT could partly confound the zero-insertion analyses. Abundant cord blood beta clonotypes carried fewer insertions; memory repertoires showed none. With monozygotic twins, out-of-frame TCR alpha sharing exceeded what models estimated.

One entry per CDR3 protein results from TCRdb running MiXCR on the 5' RACE reads. The sample includes approximately 600,000 distinct CDR3 sequences, more than 9% of them seen just once. This clonotype was seen only a few times. What it binds is not known. These records were also assigned to another study, of yellow fever vaccine responses in identical twins. From that second work: After vaccination, twins' T cell response reportedly seemed partly convergent, partly personalized.

The V gene is TRBV4-3, the J gene TRBJ2-1; 7 positions match TRBD2. The source is a woman between 18 and 29 years old in good health. What was sequenced was PBMCs. The CDR3 loop is CASSRASGHNEQFF. In DNA form, the CDR3 reads TGCGCCAGCAGCCGGGCTAGCGGCCACAATGAGCAGTTCTTC.